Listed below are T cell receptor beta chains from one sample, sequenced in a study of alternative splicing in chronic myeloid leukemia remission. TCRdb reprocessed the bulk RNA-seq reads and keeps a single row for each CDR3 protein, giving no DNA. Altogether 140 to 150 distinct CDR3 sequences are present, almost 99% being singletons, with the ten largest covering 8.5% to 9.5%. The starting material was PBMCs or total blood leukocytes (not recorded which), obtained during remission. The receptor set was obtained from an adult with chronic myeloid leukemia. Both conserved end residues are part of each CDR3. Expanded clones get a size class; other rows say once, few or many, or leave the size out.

CSSAGRSLNTEAFF,.,14,TRBV29-1,TRBJ1-1
CASSSTVTPLNTDTQYF,.,17,TRBV7-6,TRBJ2-3
CASSLGAGNSPLHF,.,14,TRBV12-3/TRBV12-4,TRBJ1-6
CASSLVPGNTEAFF,.,14,TRBV5-1,TRBJ1-1
CASSAPRPGQGHNEQFF,once,17,TRBV5-1,TRBJ2-1
CASSSDRGENEAFF,.,14,TRBV6-2/TRBV6-3,TRBJ1-1
CASSPSGGPLDEQFF,.,15,TRBV7-3,TRBJ2-1
CASSSRDSLNEKLFF,.,15,TRBV19,TRBJ1-4
CASSNLAGAGYEQYF,.,15,TRBV5-1,TRBJ2-7
CASSLFPGARGNTIYF,.,16,TRBV5-1,TRBJ1-3
CASPWGVRPTYEQYF,.,15,TRBV9,TRBJ2-7
CASSSSAGRDTEAFF,.,15,TRBV18,TRBJ1-1
CASSRGDNSYEQYF,.,14,TRBV5-1,TRBJ2-7
CASSLGLAGNYEQYF,.,15,TRBV7-2,TRBJ2-7
CASSLGLPTDTQYF,.,14,TRBV7-3,TRBJ2-3
CASSLKLNTGELFF,.,14,TRBV5-4,TRBJ2-2
CASSLSLGTVYEQYF,.,15,TRBV28,TRBJ2-7